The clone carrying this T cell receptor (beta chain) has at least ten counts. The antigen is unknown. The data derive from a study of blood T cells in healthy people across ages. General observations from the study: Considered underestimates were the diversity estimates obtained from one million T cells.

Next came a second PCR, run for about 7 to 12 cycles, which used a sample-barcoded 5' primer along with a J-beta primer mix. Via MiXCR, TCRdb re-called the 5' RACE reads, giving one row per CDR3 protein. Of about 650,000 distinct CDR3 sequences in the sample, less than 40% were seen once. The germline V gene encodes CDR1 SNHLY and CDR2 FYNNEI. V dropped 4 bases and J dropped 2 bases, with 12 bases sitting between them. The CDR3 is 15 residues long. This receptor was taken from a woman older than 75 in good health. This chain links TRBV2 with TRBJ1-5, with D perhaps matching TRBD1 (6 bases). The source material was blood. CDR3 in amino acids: CASSGGGGGNQPQHF. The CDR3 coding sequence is TGTGCCAGCAGTGGTGGGGGCGGGGGCAATCAGCCCCAGCATTTT.